Sequencing of this T cell receptor beta chain was carried out in a study of T cell changes during pregnancy in multiple sclerosis. CDR1 and CDR2 from the germline V gene are SGHNT and YYREEE (reference sequence). This CDR3 spans 14 amino acids. V shed 5 bases and J shed 5 bases, with 16 bases lying between them. Sequenced by immunoSEQ multiplex PCR; TCRdb stores in-frame clones only, minus some. The sample gives more than 65,000 clones, approximately 90% of which show up once; 2.5% is in the top ten. The sequence was collected from a female donor with multiple sclerosis, enrolled in a pregnancy study. Material: peripheral blood, obtained in the first trimester of pregnancy. The chain is built from TRBV5-4 and TRBJ1-1; D might be TRBD1 (6 bases). CDR3 region: CASRAQGSGTEAFF. CDR3 DNA sequence: TGTGCCAGCAGGGCACAGGGTTCGGGAACTGAAGCTTTCTTT.